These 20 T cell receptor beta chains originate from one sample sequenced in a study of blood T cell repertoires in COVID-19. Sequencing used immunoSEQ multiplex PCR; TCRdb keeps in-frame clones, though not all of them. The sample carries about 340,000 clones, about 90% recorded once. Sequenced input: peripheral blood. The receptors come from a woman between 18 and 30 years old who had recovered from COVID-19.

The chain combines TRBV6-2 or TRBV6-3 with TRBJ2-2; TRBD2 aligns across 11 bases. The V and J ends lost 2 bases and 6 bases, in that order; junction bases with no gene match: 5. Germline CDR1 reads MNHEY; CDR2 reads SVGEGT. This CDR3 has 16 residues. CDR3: CASSYPLAGDPGELFF. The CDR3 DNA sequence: TGTGCCAGCAGTTACCCACTAGCGGGAGATCCCGGGGAGCTGTTTTTT.

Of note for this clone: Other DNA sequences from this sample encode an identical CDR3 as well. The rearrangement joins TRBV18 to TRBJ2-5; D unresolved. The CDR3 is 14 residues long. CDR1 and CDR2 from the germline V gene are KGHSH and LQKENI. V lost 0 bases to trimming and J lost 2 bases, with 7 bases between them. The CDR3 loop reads CASSPPSTQETQYF. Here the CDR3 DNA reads TGTGCCAGCTCACCACCCTCTACTCAAGAGACCCAGTACTTC.

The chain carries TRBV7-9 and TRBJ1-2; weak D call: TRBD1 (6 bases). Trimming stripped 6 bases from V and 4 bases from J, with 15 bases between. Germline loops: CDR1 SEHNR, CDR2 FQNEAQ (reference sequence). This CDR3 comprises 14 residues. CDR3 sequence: CASSWAGESYGYTF. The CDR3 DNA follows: TGTGCCAGCAGTTGGGCAGGGGAAAGCTATGGCTACACCTTC.

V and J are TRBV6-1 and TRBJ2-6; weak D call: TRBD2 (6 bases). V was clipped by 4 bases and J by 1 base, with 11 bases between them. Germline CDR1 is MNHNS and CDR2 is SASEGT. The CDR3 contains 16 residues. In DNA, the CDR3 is TGTGCCAGCAGTGTGGGGGGAAGGTCTGGGGCCAACGTCCTGACTTTC. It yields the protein CASSVGGRSGANVLTF.

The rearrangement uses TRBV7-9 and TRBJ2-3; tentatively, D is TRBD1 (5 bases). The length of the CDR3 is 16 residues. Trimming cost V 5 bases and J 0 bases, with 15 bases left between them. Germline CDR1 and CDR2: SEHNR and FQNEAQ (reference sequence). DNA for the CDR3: TGTGCCAGCAGCCCACGTGGGGCAGGGAGCACAGATACGCAGTATTTT. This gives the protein CASSPRGAGSTDTQYF.

DNA of the CDR3: TGTGCCAGCCTCCGGGACAGGGTCAATCAGCCCCAGCATTTT. Protein product: CASLRDRVNQPQHF. V usage is TRBV6-5 and J usage is TRBJ1-5; 9 bases fit TRBD1. The CDR3 loop spans 14 amino acids. Germline CDR1 and CDR2: MNHEY and SVGAGI. Trimming removed 8 bases from V and 3 bases from J; junction bases left unmatched: 5.

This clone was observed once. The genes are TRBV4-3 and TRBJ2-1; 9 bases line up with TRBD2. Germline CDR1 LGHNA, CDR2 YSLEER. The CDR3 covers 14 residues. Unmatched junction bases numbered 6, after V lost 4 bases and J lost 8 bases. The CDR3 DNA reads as TGCGCCAGCAGCCTTAGCGGGAGACTCGATGAGCAGTTCTTC. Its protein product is CASSLSGRLDEQFF.

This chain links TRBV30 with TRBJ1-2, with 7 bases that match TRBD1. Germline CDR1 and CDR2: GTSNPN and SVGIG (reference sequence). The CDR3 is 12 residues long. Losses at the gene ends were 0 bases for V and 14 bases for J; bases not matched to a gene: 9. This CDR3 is CAWSVMRGRATF. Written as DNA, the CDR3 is TGTGCCTGGAGTGTAATGAGGGGGCGGGCGACCTTC.

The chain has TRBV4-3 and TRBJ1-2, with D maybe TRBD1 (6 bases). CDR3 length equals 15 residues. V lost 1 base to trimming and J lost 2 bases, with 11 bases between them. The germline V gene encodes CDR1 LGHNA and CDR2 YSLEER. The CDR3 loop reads CASSQAGRGNYGYTF. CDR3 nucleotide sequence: TGCGCCAGCAGCCAAGCCGGCAGGGGAAACTATGGCTACACCTTC.

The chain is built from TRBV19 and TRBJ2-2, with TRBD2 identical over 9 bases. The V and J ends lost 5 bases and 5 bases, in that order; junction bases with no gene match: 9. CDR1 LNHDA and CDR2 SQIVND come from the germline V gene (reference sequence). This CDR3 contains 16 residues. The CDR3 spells CASSVYSGRGTGELFF. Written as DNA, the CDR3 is TGTGCCAGTAGTGTTTATAGCGGGAGAGGAACCGGGGAGCTGTTTTTT.

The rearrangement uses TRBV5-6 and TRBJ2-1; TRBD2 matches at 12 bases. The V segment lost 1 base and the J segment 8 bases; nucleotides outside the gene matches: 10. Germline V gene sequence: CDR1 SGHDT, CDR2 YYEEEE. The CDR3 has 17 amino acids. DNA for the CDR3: TGTGCCAGCAGCTTGATGGCTAGCGGGAGGGAGAGCGATGAGCAGTTCTTC. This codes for CASSLMASGRESDEQFF.

The CDR3 loop reads CAWSDETGRGYTF. The DNA of the CDR3 is TGTGCCTGGAGTGACGAGACAGGCCGGGGCTACACCTTC. The chain combines TRBV30 with TRBJ1-2, with D perhaps TRBD1 (6 bases). Deletions cut 1 base from V and 8 bases from J, with 14 bases between. The CDR3 is made up of 13 amino acids. CDR1 and CDR2 from the germline V gene are GTSNPN and SVGIG (reference sequence).

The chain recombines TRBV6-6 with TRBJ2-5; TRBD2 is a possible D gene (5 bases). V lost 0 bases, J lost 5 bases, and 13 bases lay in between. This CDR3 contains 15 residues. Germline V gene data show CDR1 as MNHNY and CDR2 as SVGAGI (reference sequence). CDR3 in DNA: TGTGCCAGCAGTTACTCAAAGGATGGGGAGGAGACCCAGTACTTC. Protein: CASSYSKDGEETQYF.

Written as DNA, the CDR3 is TGCAGTGCTAGAGAGAACAGGGGTGCTTTCTTT. Its protein product is CSARENRGAFF. This chain connects TRBV20-1 to TRBJ1-1, with 7 nucleotides matching TRBD1. Looked up from germline, CDR1 is DFQATT and CDR2 is SNEGSKA (reference sequence). V lost 0 bases, J lost 11 bases, and 3 bases stayed unmatched. The CDR3 totals 11 residues.

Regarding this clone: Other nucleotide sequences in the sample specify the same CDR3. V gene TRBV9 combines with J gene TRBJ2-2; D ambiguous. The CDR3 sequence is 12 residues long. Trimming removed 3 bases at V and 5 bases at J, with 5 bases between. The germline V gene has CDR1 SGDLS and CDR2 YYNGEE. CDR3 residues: CASSAGTGELFF. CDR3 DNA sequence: TGTGCCAGCAGCGCCGGGACCGGGGAGCTGTTTTTT.

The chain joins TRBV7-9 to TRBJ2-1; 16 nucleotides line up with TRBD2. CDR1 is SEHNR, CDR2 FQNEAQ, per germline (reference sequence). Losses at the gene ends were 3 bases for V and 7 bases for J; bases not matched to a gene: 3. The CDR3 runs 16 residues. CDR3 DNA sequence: TGTGCCAGCAGCTTCGGGACTAGCGGGAGGGTTAATGAGCAGTTCTTC. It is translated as CASSFGTSGRVNEQFF.

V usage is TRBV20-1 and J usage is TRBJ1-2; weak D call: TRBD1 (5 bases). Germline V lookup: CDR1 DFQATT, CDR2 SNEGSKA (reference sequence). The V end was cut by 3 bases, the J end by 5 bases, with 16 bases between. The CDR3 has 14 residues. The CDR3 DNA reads TGCAGTGCTAGTCAGGGAAGCGGGTGGTATGGCTACACCTTC. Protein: CSASQGSGWYGYTF.

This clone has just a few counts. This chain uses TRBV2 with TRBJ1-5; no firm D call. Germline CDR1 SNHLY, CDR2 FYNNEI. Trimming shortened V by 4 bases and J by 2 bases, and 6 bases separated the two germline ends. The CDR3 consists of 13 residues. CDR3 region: CASSAQRNQPQHF. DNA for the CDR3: TGTGCCAGCAGTGCACAGCGCAATCAGCCCCAGCATTTT.

The DNA of the CDR3 is TGTGCCAGCAGCCTAGCAGGGGGCTATGGCTACACCTTC. Translated: CASSLAGGYGYTF. The chain recombines TRBV14 with TRBJ1-2; 7 bases map to TRBD1. J lost 4 bases, V lost 4 bases, and 3 bases had no gene match. CDR1 and CDR2 from the germline V gene are SGHDN and FVKESK. This CDR3 spans 13 amino acids.

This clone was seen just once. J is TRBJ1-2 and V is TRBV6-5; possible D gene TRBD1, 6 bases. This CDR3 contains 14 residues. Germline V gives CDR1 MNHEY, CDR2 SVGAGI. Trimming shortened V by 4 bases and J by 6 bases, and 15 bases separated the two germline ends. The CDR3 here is CASSSGGRVDGYTF. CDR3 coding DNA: TGTGCCAGCAGTTCCGGGGGGCGCGTGGATGGCTACACCTTC.